These 21 T cell receptor beta chains share one sample of origin, sequenced in a study of T-cell memory formation after mild COVID-19. TCRdb called the 5' RACE reads again in MiXCR, with one record for every CDR3 protein. The profile covers more than 300,000 distinct CDR3 sequences, with roughly an eighth appearing a single time and 21% taken by the ten largest. Material: PBMCs or a T cell subset sorted from them (not recorded which). All receptors come from a man between 18 and 35 years old who had mild COVID-19 (a few samples of this study predate the infection). Cell type and time point are not known.

The sample holds many counts of this clonotype. The rearrangement uses TRBV6-4 and TRBJ2-1; 9 nucleotides match TRBD2. V lost 2 bases, J lost 6 bases, and 5 bases stayed unmatched. Per germline, CDR1 MRHNA and CDR2 SNTAGT. The CDR3 extends over 15 amino acids. CDR3 sequence: CASSDAAGGFNEQFF. As DNA, the CDR3 is TGTGCCAGCAGTGACGCAGCGGGGGGCTTCAATGAGCAGTTCTTC.

Only a few counts were recorded for this clonotype. The CDR3, as DNA: TGTGCCAGCAGTTCCACCCGAGGGACACCCACTGGGGCCAACGTCCTGACTTTC. Amino acids: CASSSTRGTPTGANVLTF. The V call is TRBV27, the J call TRBJ2-6; a possible D gene is TRBD1 (6 bases). CDR1 is MNHEY and CDR2 is SMNVEV in the germline V gene (reference sequence). The V gene lost 4 bases and the J gene lost 2 bases, with 18 bases spanning the gap. This CDR3 spans 18 amino acids.

The chain uses TRBV6-5 and TRBJ2-2; maybe TRBD2 (6 bases). The V end was cut by 2 bases, the J end by 0 bases, with 13 bases between. This CDR3 has 17 residues. Per germline, CDR1 MNHEY and CDR2 SVGAGI. CDR3 DNA sequence: TGTGCCAGCAGTTACCAAGTGCTAGCGTCGAACACCGGGGAGCTGTTTTTT. Protein product: CASSYQVLASNTGELFF.

This clonotype was seen more than once but under ten times. The CDR3 here is CASSPADRGTGELFF. The CDR3 region has the DNA TGTGCCAGCAGCCCCGCCGATAGGGGTACCGGGGAGCTGTTTTTT. The chain links TRBV5-6 to TRBJ2-2, with a possible D match to TRBD1 (5 bases). The CDR3 is 15 amino acids. Germline CDR1 is SGHDT and CDR2 is YYEEEE. V lost 4 bases, J lost 5 bases, and 15 bases lay in between.

The chain has TRBV12-3 or TRBV12-4 and TRBJ1-2, with a weak D call TRBD1 (5 bases). Trimming cost V 7 bases and J 5 bases, with 20 bases left between them. The CDR3 covers 15 residues. DNA for the CDR3: TGTGCCAGCACCCTGGGGGGGTATCCTAGGTATGGCTACACCTTC. This translates into CASTLGGYPRYGYTF.

This clonotype was seen more than once but under ten times. Germline and junction disagree at one end, which may indicate a read error. V is TRBV11-2 and J is TRBJ2-2; D is perhaps TRBD2 (5 bases). Germline-derived CDR1 and CDR2 are SGHAT and FQNNGV. This CDR3 has 12 amino acids. The CDR3 is CASSFQTGELVF. CDR3 in DNA: TGTGCCAGCAGCTTTCAGACCGGGGAGCTGGTTTTT.

This clonotype was recorded a few times. This rearrangement joins TRBV10-2 to TRBJ2-7; D is undetermined. V lost 3 bases, J lost 5 bases, and 14 bases lay in between. This CDR3 spans 14 amino acids. From germline, CDR1 is WSHSY and CDR2 SAAADI. The CDR3 is CASSEPGHGDEQYV. In DNA form, the CDR3 reads TGCGCCAGCAGTGAACCTGGTCATGGGGACGAGCAGTACGTC.

This chain uses TRBV6-2 or TRBV6-3 with TRBJ1-4; D may be TRBD1 (5 bases). Trimming took 2 bases from V and 0 from J, leaving 16 bases between them. Germline V gene data show CDR1 as MNHEY and CDR2 as SVGEGT. The CDR3 length is 18 residues. The CDR3 region is CASSYAFGETATNEKLFF. CDR3 DNA sequence: TGTGCCAGCAGTTACGCCTTCGGAGAGACAGCAACTAATGAAAAACTGTTTTTT.

This chain uses TRBV12-3 or TRBV12-4 with TRBJ1-1; D not certain. CDR3 length: 14 residues. The V gene lost 7 bases and the J gene lost 10 bases, with 22 bases spanning the gap. CDR3 nucleotide sequence: TGTGCCAGCACCCTAAAGGGTTGGGGTGAATCAGCTTTCTTT. It yields the protein CASTLKGWGESAFF.

This clonotype was counted only a few times. This chain joins TRBV5-1 and TRBJ2-3, with 12 bases matching TRBD2. The junction had 6 bases not matched to a gene; V was cut back by 4 bases and J by 3 bases. Germline V CDR1 and CDR2: SGHRS, YFSETQ. The CDR3 has 16 residues. The CDR3 reads CASSKRLAGATDTQYF. In DNA, the CDR3 is TGCGCCAGCAGCAAACGACTAGCGGGGGCTACAGATACGCAGTATTTT. The full variable domain, in which reference TRBV5-1 and TRBJ2-3 provide the parts outside the CDR3, is KAGVTQTPRYLIKTRGQQVTLSCSPISGHRSVSWYQQTPGQGLQFLFEYFSETQRNKGNFPGRFSGRQFSNSRSEMNVSTLELGDSALYLCASSKRLAGATDTQYFGPGTRLTVL.

This clonotype was seen a handful of times. The chain carries TRBV11-1 and TRBJ1-5; 7 bases are shared with TRBD1. The V segment lost 5 bases and the J segment 7 bases; nucleotides outside the gene matches: 17. The CDR3 extends over 17 amino acids. Germline CDR1 is SGHAT and CDR2 is FQDESV (reference sequence). CDR3 region: CASSTGATGSFEQPQHF. As DNA, the CDR3 is TGTGCCAGCAGCACGGGGGCGACAGGGAGTTTTGAGCAGCCCCAGCATTTT.

The chain combines TRBV28 with TRBJ1-5, with D possibly TRBD1 on 5 matching bases. The CDR3 consists of 15 residues. V shed 7 bases and J shed 0 bases, with 13 bases lying between them. CDR1 and CDR2 from the germline V gene are MDHEN and SYDVKM. The CDR3 loop reads CASTWGYYSNQPQHF. CDR3 coding DNA: TGTGCCAGCACCTGGGGCTATTATAGCAATCAGCCCCAGCATTTT.

This clonotype was picked up a small number of times. The chain carries TRBV12-3 or TRBV12-4 and TRBJ2-4; the D call may be TRBD1 or TRBD2 (5 bases each). This CDR3 comprises 17 residues. Trimming stripped 3 bases from V and 4 bases from J, with 19 bases between. CDR3 sequence: CASSFLAPGDGKNIQYF. The DNA of the CDR3 is TGTGCCAGCAGTTTTCTGGCCCCCGGGGACGGAAAAAACATTCAGTACTTC.

The genes are TRBV12-3 or TRBV12-4 and TRBJ1-6; D unresolved. Deletions cut 3 bases from V and 8 bases from J, with 14 bases between. The CDR3 consists of 15 residues. The CDR3 DNA reads TGTGCCAGCAGTTTTACAGCCACGATTGATTCACCCCTCCACTTT. Its protein product is CASSFTATIDSPLHF.

This clonotype has a handful of counts. This sequence joins TRBV7-2 and TRBJ1-6; tentative D call: TRBD1 (6 bases). V was pared by 5 bases and J by 9 bases, with 11 bases between. The germline CDR1 and CDR2 sequences are SGHTA and FQGNSA. The CDR3 is 13 amino acids. CDR3 in DNA: TGTGCCAGCAGCAACAGGGTGTCTTCACCCCTCCACTTT. Protein: CASSNRVSSPLHF.

This clonotype was observed a handful of times. The rearrangement links TRBV6-5 to TRBJ1-6; D not certain. CDR3 length: 15 residues. Trimming took 2 bases from V and 8 from J, leaving 13 bases between them. The germline gives CDR1 MNHEY, CDR2 SVGAGI. CDR3 sequence: CASSYRPSPDSPLHF. In DNA, the CDR3 is TGTGCCAGCAGTTACCGTCCGAGCCCAGATTCACCCCTCCACTTT.

This clonotype was seen a few times. The chain recombines TRBV5-1 with TRBJ2-5, with 7 nucleotides matching TRBD1. Trimming cost V 3 bases and J 2 bases; bases outside gene matches: 7. Germline lookup yields CDR1 SGHRS and CDR2 YFSETQ. The CDR3 covers 15 residues. In DNA form, the CDR3 reads TGCGCCAGCAGCTCGTTTGGGACAGATCAAGAGACCCAGTACTTC. It is translated as CASSSFGTDQETQYF.

The chain combines TRBV29-1 with TRBJ2-7; 10 bases match TRBD1. J gave up 2 bases and V 2 bases, and 15 bases lay outside the gene matches. The CDR3 is made up of 18 amino acids. CDR1 and CDR2 (germline): SQVTM, ANQGSEA. In DNA, the CDR3 is TGCAGCGTTGAATGGGCGACAGGGGGCGAAAAGAGAACCTACGAGCAGTACTTC. Translated, it gives CSVEWATGGEKRTYEQYF.

In its sample, this clonotype was seen many times. The genes are TRBV10-3 and TRBJ2-5; a weak D match, TRBD1 (5 bases). V was pared by 10 bases and J by 2 bases, with 11 bases between. Germline CDR1 and CDR2: ENHRY and SYGVKD. CDR3 size: 12 residues. The CDR3 protein is CATTDIQETQYF. In DNA form, the CDR3 reads TGTGCCACCACGGACATACAAGAGACCCAGTACTTC.

The sample holds a few counts of this clonotype. This rearrangement joins TRBV7-2 to TRBJ2-7; 9 nucleotides agree with TRBD2. V was pared by 0 bases and J by 4 bases, with 7 bases of the junction left unmatched. Germline lookup yields CDR1 SGHTA and CDR2 FQGNSA. The CDR3 runs to 16 residues. The CDR3 region is CASSLAGGGGAYEQYF. Written as DNA, the CDR3 is TGTGCCAGCAGCTTAGCGGGAGGCGGGGGGGCGTACGAGCAGTACTTC.

This chain connects TRBV15 to TRBJ2-3, with TRBD1 matching over 9 bases. CDR1 is LNHNV, CDR2 YYDKDF, per germline (reference sequence). The CDR3 is 15 amino acids. Trimming at V came to 5 bases and at J to 0 bases, leaving 3 bases not matched to a gene. The CDR3, as DNA: TGTGCCACCAGCTTTGGGACAGGGAGCACAGATACGCAGTATTTT. Its translation is CATSFGTGSTDTQYF.